These 15 T cell receptor beta chains originate from one sample sequenced in a study of T cell responses to AZD1222 COVID-19 vaccine. Here immunoSEQ multiplex PCR was the method, and the copy in TCRdb shows in-frame clones only, minus some. The table has 75,000 to 100,000 clones, approximately 90% seen once. The starting material was peripheral blood, obtained on day 0 of AZD1222 vaccination. The source of these receptors is an adult in good health.

Concerning this clone itself: Other nucleotide sequences in the sample specify the same CDR3. The V call is TRBV5-1, the J call TRBJ1-3, with D tentatively TRBD1 (6 bases). This CDR3 has 14 amino acids. V was pared by 4 bases and J by 4 bases, with 12 bases between. The V gene's germline CDR1 is SGHRS and CDR2 YFSETQ. CDR3 coding DNA: TGCGCCAGCAGCCCGGACAGACAAGGAAACACCATATATTTT. Its translation: CASSPDRQGNTIYF.

The chain links TRBV5-1 to TRBJ2-1, with D perhaps given as TRBD1 or TRBD2 (6 bases each). Germline V gene lookup returns CDR1 SGHRS and CDR2 YFSETQ. This CDR3 contains 17 residues. V was pared by 4 bases and J by 6 bases, with 23 bases between. CDR3 loop: CASSLGGSGAGFNEQFF. In DNA, the CDR3 is TGCGCCAGCAGCCTCGGTGGGTCGGGGGCAGGCTTCAATGAGCAGTTCTTC.

The rearrangement links TRBV6-5 to TRBJ1-5; no clear D. This CDR3 spans 13 amino acids. Trimming cost V 5 bases and J 3 bases, with 8 bases left between them. The germline CDR1 and CDR2 sequences are MNHEY and SVGAGI. The CDR3 nucleotides are TGTGCCAGCAGTCAGCGATCCAATCAGCCCCAGCATTTT. This sequence encodes CASSQRSNQPQHF.

V is TRBV19 and J is TRBJ1-1; TRBD1 might be the D (5 bases). The CDR3 loop spans 16 amino acids. Germline loops: CDR1 LNHDA, CDR2 SQIVND (reference sequence). Trimming pared 1 base from V and 3 bases from J, leaving 15 bases between. CDR3 in DNA: TGTGCCAGTAGTATAGGAATCTGGGGGTACGACACTGAAGCTTTCTTT. Translation: CASSIGIWGYDTEAFF.

The chain recombines TRBV3-1 (or the pseudogene TRBV3-2) with TRBJ1-3; D uncertain. The CDR3 has 14 residues. In germline, CDR1 is LGHDT, CDR2 YNNKEL (reference sequence). Trimming removed 2 bases at V and 0 bases at J, with 5 bases between. CDR3 sequence reads: CASSQLPSGNTIYF. CDR3 sequence (DNA): TGTGCCAGCAGCCAACTCCCCTCTGGAAACACCATATATTTT.

The chain couples TRBV30 to TRBJ1-1, with TRBD1 matching over 7 bases. The V gene end was trimmed by 3 bases and the J gene end by 4 bases; junction bases not matched to a gene: 5. Germline assignment: CDR1 GTSNPN and CDR2 SVGIG (reference sequence). The CDR3 runs 13 residues. The CDR3 spells CAWRPGGGTEAFF. In nucleotides, the CDR3 is TGTGCCTGGAGGCCAGGGGGAGGCACTGAAGCTTTCTTT.

The J gene is TRBJ1-1, the V gene TRBV7-3; perhaps TRBD1 as D (5 bases). Per the germline V gene, CDR1 is SGHTA and CDR2 is FQGTGA. V was clipped by 4 bases and J by 2 bases, with 11 bases between them. This CDR3 has 14 amino acids. This chain's CDR3 is CASSSAGPNTEAFF. CDR3 coding DNA: TGTGCCAGCAGCTCGGCGGGGCCCAACACTGAAGCTTTCTTT.

J is TRBJ2-7 and V is TRBV2, with 8 nucleotides matching TRBD1. Germline assignment: CDR1 SNHLY and CDR2 FYNNEI. The CDR3 loop spans 14 amino acids. V lost 7 bases and J lost 0; bases outside the gene matches: 5. The chain's CDR3 is CASTRQGSSYEQYF. The CDR3 DNA reads TGTGCCAGCACCAGACAGGGGAGCTCCTACGAGCAGTACTTC.

This rearrangement joins TRBV9 to TRBJ1-3, with 11 nucleotides matching TRBD1. From germline, CDR1 is SGDLS and CDR2 YYNGEE. The V and J ends lost 0 bases and 2 bases, in that order; junction bases with no gene match: 4. This CDR3 has 17 residues. For the CDR3, the DNA is TGTGCCAGCAGCGTAGCCCTGGACAGGGGGCCTGGAAACACCATATATTTT. Encoded protein: CASSVALDRGPGNTIYF.

The gene calls are TRBV3-1 (or the pseudogene TRBV3-2) and TRBJ1-3; D is unclear. Germline CDR1 LGHDT, CDR2 YNNKEL (reference sequence). This CDR3 region has 16 residues. The germline V and J ends were trimmed by 2 bases and 0 bases, with 11 bases remaining between them. The CDR3 loop is CASSQSFDYSGNTIYF. The DNA for the CDR3 is TGTGCCAGCAGCCAAAGTTTCGACTACTCTGGAAACACCATATATTTT.

The chain has TRBV11-1 and TRBJ2-1, with D tentatively TRBD1 (6 bases). Per germline, CDR1 SGHAT and CDR2 FQDESV (reference sequence). The V gene lost 3 bases and the J gene lost 4 bases, with 10 bases spanning the gap. The CDR3 spans 14 residues. The CDR3 here is CASSFGQIYNEQFF. DNA for the CDR3: TGTGCCAGCAGCTTCGGACAGATATACAATGAGCAGTTCTTC.

This rearrangement joins TRBV30 to TRBJ2-7, with 7 bases aligning to TRBD1. CDR1 and CDR2 from the germline V gene are GTSNPN and SVGIG (reference sequence). This CDR3 is 12 amino acids long. V lost 5 bases, J lost 4 bases, and 5 bases stayed unmatched. The DNA for the CDR3 is TGTGCCTGGGGACAGGAATTATACGAGCAGTACTTC. As protein: CAWGQELYEQYF.

This chain links TRBV7-9 with TRBJ1-3; D gene uncertain. V was trimmed by 6 bases and J by 2 bases, leaving 8 bases between them. Germline V gene sequence: CDR1 SEHNR, CDR2 FQNEAQ (reference sequence). This CDR3 is 13 amino acids long. In DNA form, the CDR3 reads TGTGCCAGCAGGGCTGGTACTGGAAACACCATATATTTT. Its protein is CASRAGTGNTIYF.

The V call is TRBV7-3, the J call TRBJ2-1, with 9 bases aligning to TRBD1. The V and J ends lost 6 bases and 4 bases, in that order; junction bases with no gene match: 7. CDR1 and CDR2 from the germline V gene are SGHTA and FQGTGA. The CDR3 consists of 15 residues. The CDR3 spells CASSSDRGSYNEQFF. CDR3 sequence (DNA): TGTGCCAGCAGTTCAGACAGGGGGTCTTACAATGAGCAGTTCTTC.

This clone has a handful of counts. V is TRBV2 and J is TRBJ2-2, with D hard to call. Germline V gene lookup returns CDR1 SNHLY and CDR2 FYNNEI. V was pared by 4 bases and J by 0 bases, with 9 bases between. The CDR3 runs to 15 residues. CDR3: CASSVGSANTGELFF. The DNA for the CDR3 is TGTGCCAGCAGTGTGGGATCAGCGAACACCGGGGAGCTGTTTTTT.